This TCR beta chain was identified in a study of cytomegalovirus exposure and HLA in healthy donors. This CDR3 spans 12 amino acids. Trimming pared 0 bases from V and 11 bases from J, leaving 13 bases between. Looked up from germline, CDR1 is GTSNPN and CDR2 is SVGIG (reference sequence). Findings and limits, study-wide: The Asian-associated ancestry cluster reportedly had fewer N-insertions than the approximately 610-donor mean in a later analysis.

In regard to this clone: The antigen is undetermined.

Researchers ran the PCR with 60 Vbeta and 13 Jbeta primers. Sequencing was performed with immunoSEQ multiplex PCR; in TCRdb, only in-frame clones are kept and a portion is missing. The profile shows 150,000 to 200,000 clones, 78% of them singletons. Specimen: PBMCs. The receptor comes from a middle-aged woman in good health and CMV-seropositive. The rearrangement links TRBV30 to TRBJ1-2; perhaps TRBD1 as D (5 bases). CDR3 residues: CAWSVDQGWYTF. The DNA for the CDR3 is TGTGCCTGGAGTGTCGATCAGGGTTGGTACACCTTC.